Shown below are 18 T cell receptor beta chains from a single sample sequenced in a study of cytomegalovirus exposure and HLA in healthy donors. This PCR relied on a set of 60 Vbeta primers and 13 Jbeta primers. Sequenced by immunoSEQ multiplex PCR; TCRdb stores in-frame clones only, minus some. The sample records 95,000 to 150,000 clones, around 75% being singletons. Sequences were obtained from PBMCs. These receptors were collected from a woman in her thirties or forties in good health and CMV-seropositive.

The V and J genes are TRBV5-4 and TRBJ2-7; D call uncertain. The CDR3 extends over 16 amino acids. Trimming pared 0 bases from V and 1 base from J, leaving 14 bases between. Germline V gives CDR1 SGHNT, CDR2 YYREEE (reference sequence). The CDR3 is CASSLAKNRSSYEQYF. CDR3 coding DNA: TGTGCCAGCAGCTTGGCCAAAAACCGGAGTTCCTACGAGCAGTACTTC.

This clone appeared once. The CDR3 reads CASRRSGTGKYGYTF. Here the CDR3 DNA reads TGTGCCAGCAGACGTTCCGGGACAGGAAAATATGGCTACACCTTC. The gene calls are TRBV6-6 and TRBJ1-2; the match to TRBD1 covers 8 bases. With 6 bases clipped from V and 5 bases from J, the junction kept 11 bases outside the gene matches. Germline CDR1 is MNHNY and CDR2 is SVGAGI (reference sequence). This CDR3 is built from 15 residues.

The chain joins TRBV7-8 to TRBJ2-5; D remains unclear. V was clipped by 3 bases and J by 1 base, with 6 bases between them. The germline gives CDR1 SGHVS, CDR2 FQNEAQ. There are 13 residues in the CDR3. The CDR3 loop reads CASSFISQETQYF. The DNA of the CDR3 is TGTGCCAGCAGCTTTATATCCCAAGAGACCCAGTACTTC.

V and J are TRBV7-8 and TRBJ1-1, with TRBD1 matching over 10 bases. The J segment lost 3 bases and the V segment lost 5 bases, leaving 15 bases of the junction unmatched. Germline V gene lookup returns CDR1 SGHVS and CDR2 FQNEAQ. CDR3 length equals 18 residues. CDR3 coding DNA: TGTGCCAGCAGCCAAATCGGGGGGACAGGGGCGGGTGACACTGAAGCTTTCTTT. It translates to CASSQIGGTGAGDTEAFF. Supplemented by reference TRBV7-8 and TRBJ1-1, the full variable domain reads GAGVSQSPRYKVAKRGQDVALRCDPISGHVSLFWYQQALGQGPEFLTYFQNEAQLDKSGLPSDRFFAERPEGSVSTLKIQRTQQEDSAVYLCASSQIGGTGAGDTEAFFGQGTRLTVV.

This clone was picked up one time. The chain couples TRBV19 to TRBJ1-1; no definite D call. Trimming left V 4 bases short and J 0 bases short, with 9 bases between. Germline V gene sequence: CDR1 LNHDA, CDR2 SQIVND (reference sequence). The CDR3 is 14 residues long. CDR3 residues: CASSNEGLNTEAFF. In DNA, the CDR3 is TGTGCCAGTAGTAATGAGGGTCTGAACACTGAAGCTTTCTTT.

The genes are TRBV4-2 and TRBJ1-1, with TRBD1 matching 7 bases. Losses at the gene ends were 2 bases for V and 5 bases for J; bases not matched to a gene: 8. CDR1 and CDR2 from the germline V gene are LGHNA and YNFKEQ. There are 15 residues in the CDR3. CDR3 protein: CASSQRLQGYTEAFF. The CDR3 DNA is TGTGCCAGCAGCCAACGGCTACAGGGGTATACTGAAGCTTTCTTT.

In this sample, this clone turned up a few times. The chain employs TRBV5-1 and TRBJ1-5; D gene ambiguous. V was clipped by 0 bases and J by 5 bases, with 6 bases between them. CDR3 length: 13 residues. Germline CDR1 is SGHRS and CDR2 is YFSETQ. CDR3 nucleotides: TGCGCCAGCAGCTTGGACCGGGATCAGCCCCAGCATTTT. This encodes CASSLDRDQPQHF.

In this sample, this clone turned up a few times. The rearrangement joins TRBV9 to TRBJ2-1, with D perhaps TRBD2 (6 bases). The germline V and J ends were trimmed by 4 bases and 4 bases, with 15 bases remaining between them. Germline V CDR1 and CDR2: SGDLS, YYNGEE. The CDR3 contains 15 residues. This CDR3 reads CASSPQGGLYNEQFF. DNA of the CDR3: TGTGCCAGCAGCCCCCAGGGAGGCCTATACAATGAGCAGTTCTTC.

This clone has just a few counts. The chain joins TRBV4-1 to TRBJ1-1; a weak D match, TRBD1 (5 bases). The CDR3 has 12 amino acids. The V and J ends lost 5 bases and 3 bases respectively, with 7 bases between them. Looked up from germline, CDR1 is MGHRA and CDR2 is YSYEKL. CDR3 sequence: CASSWGDTEAFF. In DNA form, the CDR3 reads TGCGCCAGCAGCTGGGGGGACACTGAAGCTTTCTTT.

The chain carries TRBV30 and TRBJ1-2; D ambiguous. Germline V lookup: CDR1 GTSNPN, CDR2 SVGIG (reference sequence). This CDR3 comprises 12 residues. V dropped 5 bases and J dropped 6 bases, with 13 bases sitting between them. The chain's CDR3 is CAWESGWDGYTF. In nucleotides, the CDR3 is TGTGCCTGGGAAAGCGGGTGGGATGGCTACACCTTC.

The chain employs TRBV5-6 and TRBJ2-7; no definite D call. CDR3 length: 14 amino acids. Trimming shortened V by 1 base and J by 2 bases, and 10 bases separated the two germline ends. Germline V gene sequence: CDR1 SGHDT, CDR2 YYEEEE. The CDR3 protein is CASSLSGRPYEQYF. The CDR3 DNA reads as TGTGCCAGCAGCTTGTCCGGCAGGCCCTACGAGCAGTACTTC.

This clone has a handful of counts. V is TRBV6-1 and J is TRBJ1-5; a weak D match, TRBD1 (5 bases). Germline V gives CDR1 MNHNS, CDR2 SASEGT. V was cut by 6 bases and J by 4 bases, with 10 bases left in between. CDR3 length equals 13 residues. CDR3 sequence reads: CASSLDRNQPQHF. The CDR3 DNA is TGTGCCAGCAGCCTCGACAGAAATCAGCCCCAGCATTTT.

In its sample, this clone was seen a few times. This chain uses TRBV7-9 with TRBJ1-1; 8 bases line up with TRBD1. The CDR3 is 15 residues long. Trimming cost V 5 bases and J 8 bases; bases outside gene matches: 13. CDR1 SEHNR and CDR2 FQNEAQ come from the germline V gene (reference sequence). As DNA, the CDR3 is TGTGCCAGCAGCGTTCCATCGTCCAGGGGGCTGGAAGCTTTCTTT. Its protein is CASSVPSSRGLEAFF. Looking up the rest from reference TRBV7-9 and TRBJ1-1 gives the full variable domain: DTGVSQNPRHKITKRGQNVTFRCDPISEHNRLYWYRQTLGQGPEFLTYFQNEAQLEKSRLLSDRFSAERPKGSFSTLEIQRTEQGDSAMYLCASSVPSSRGLEAFFGQGTRLTVV.

The CDR3 is CASSPGLAGYEQYF. The CDR3 nucleotides are TGTGCCAGCAGCCCGGGACTAGCAGGCTACGAGCAGTACTTC. The V and J genes are TRBV7-9 and TRBJ2-7, with 9 bases lining up with TRBD2. V lost 5 bases, J lost 3 bases, and 5 bases stayed unmatched. This CDR3 is built from 14 residues. CDR1 and CDR2 from the germline V gene are SEHNR and FQNEAQ (reference sequence). The variable domain in full, with the rest retrieved from reference TRBV7-9 and TRBJ2-7, is DTGVSQNPRHKITKRGQNVTFRCDPISEHNRLYWYRQTLGQGPEFLTYFQNEAQLEKSRLLSDRFSAERPKGSFSTLEIQRTEQGDSAMYLCASSPGLAGYEQYFGPGTRLTVT.

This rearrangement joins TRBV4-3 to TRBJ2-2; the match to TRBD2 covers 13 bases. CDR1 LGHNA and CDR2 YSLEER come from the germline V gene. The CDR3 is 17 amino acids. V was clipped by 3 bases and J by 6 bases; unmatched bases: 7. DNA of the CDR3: TGCGCCAGCAGCCAGGCCACCGGGACTAGCGGGGCCGGGGAGCTGTTTTTT. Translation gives CASSQATGTSGAGELFF.

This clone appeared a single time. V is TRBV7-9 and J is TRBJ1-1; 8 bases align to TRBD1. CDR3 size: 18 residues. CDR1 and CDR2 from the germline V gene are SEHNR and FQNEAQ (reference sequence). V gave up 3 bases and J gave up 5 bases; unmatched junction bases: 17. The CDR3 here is CASSFPSSGTGGGTEAFF. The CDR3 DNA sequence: TGTGCCAGCAGCTTCCCCTCGTCGGGGACAGGAGGGGGGACTGAAGCTTTCTTT.

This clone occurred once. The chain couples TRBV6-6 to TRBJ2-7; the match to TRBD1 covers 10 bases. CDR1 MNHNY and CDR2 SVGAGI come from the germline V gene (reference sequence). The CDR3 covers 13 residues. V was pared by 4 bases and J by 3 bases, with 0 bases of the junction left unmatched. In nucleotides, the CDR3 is TGTGCCAGCAGTTGGGACAGGGGCTACGAGCAGTACTTC. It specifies CASSWDRGYEQYF.

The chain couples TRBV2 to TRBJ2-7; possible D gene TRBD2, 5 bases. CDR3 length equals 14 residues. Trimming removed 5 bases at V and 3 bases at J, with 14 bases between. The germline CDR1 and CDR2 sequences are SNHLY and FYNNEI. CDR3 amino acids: CASSKLVTGYEQYF. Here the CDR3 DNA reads TGTGCCAGCAGTAAACTAGTTACCGGCTACGAGCAGTACTTC.